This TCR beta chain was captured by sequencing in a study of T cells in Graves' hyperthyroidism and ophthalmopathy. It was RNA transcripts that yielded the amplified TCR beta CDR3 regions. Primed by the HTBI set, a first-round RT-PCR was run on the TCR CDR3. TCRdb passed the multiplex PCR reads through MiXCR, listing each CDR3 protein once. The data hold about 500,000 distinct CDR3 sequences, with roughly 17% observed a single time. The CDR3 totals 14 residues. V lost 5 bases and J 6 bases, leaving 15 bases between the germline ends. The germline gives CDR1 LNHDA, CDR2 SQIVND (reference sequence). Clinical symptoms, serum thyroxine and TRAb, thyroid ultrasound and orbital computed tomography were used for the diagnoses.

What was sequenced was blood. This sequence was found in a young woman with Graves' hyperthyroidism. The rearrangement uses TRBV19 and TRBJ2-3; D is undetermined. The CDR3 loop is CASSFGVFGDTQYF. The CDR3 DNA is TGTGCCAGTAGTTTCGGAGTATTTGGGGATACGCAGTATTTT. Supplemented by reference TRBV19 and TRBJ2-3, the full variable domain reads DGGITQSPKYLFRKEGQNVTLSCEQNLNHDAMYWYRQDPGQGLRLIYYSQIVNDFQKGDIAEGYSVSREKKESFPLTVTSAQKNPTAFYLCASSFGVFGDTQYFGPGTRLTVL.